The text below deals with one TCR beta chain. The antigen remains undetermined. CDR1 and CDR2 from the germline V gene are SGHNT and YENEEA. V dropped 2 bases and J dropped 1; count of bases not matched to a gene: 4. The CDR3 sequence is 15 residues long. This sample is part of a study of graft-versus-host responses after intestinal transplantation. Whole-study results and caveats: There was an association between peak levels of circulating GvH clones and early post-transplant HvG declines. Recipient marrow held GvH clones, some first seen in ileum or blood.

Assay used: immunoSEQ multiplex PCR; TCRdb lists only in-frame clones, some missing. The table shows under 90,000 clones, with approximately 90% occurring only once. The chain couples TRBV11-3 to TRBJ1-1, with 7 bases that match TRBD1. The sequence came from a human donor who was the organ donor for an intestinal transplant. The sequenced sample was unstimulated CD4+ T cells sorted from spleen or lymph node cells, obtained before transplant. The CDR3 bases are TGTGCCAGCAGCTTACCCACAGGGGCGAACACTGAAGCTTTCTTT. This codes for CASSLPTGANTEAFF.